The TCR beta chain described here comes from a study of cytomegalovirus exposure and HLA in healthy donors. The study ran its PCR with 60 Vbeta and 13 Jbeta primers. The assay was immunoSEQ multiplex PCR, and TCRdb's table has in-frame clones only and misses some. The sample records under 200,000 clones, about 75% being singletons. In germline, CDR1 is SGHKS, CDR2 YYEKEE (reference sequence). The CDR3 is 14 amino acids. V lost 10 bases to trimming and J lost 7 bases, with 20 bases between them. This clone was observed a handful of times. The V call is TRBV5-5, the J call TRBJ2-2, with a tentative D call TRBD1 (8 bases). The TCR comes from a woman between 50 and 59 years old in good health and CMV-seropositive. The sequenced sample was PBMCs. CDR3 nucleotide sequence: TGTGCCGGCGGACAGGGAGGGGTCGGCGGGGAGCTGTTTTTT. Amino acids: CAGGQGGVGGELFF.